This T cell receptor beta chain originates from a study of beta chain features in type 1 diabetes (dated by TCRdb to the late 2010s). Regarding the research as a whole: Mean age, gender distribution, total cell number and subset yield did not differ between patients and healthy donors. Across all samples, some 99 million sorted cells were examined, and cell number per subset correlated strongly with RNA yield. In the study, TCRB repertoires of sorted circulating CD4+ T cell subsets from recently diagnosed type 1 diabetes patients were compared with those of matched healthy donors. Regulatory and stem cell-like memory subsets were obtained from only 8 patients and about eight healthy donors, while naive and central memory subsets were obtained from all 30 or so donors. The full study reports these points: Sequencing cDNA rather than genomic DNA could over-represent highly expressing activated cells, although activation and CD3 levels did not differ between groups. Shorter templates might be favored by PCR, yet because patient and control samples were amplified and corrected together, any such skew would affect both groups equally. A moderate but significant shortening of TCRB CDR3 length was observed in type 1 diabetes patients in all four CD4+ subsets. Because the HLA sub-analyses included only small numbers of individuals, any influence of HLA type on TCRB rearrangement was left unresolved. The naive, central memory and regulatory TCRB repertoires appeared to resemble one another more closely among patients than among healthy donors. Patients with type 1 diabetes made fewer insertions and deleted more nucleotides at VDJ recombination sites, implying thymic rearrangement abnormalities.

All of the isolated RNA was reverse transcribed with the High Capacity cDNA Reverse Transcription Kit, so expressed TCRB transcripts were sequenced. Deep immunoSEQ sequencing was applied to naive, central memory and regulatory T cell samples, giving an average of around 4 million total reads per sample. Sorted cells were lysed in RLT buffer, and RNA was extracted using DNase-treated RNeasy Micro or Mini kits according to cell number. Each cell subset was processed on its own to prevent cross-contamination, while patient and healthy donor samples were processed together. The immunoSEQ multiplex PCR was used to amplify TCRB sequences from cDNA, generating 87-bp fragments that spanned the CDR3 region. Sequencing of the amplicons was performed on the Illumina HiSeq platform. The authors' analysis ran thus. Synthetic template baselines were used to correct PCR bias computationally, reads within Hamming distance 2 were collapsed together, and singletons that could not be merged were discarded. Reads were aligned to IMGT to assign V, D and J genes, CDR3 length, and insertions or deletions at six rearrangement sites. Within each subset, clonotype counts were normalized to sorted cell number, after which true diversity and Gini coefficients were computed with the tcR R package. Repertoire sharing was quantified using the overlap coefficient calculated on TCRB nucleotide sequences. Out-of-frame TCRB sequences from naive cells were analyzed as a proxy for the pre-selection repertoire. TCRdb mirrors the immuneACCESS table, restricted to in-frame sequences. Some clones are absent from its copies; in checked studies, under half trace to an unresolved V gene, and the reason for the others is unknown. V and J calls and clone size are given by that table; D and trimming were obtained from the DNA. Here the sample has roughly 700,000 clones; 10% to 15% occur a single time. Together, the top ten hold approximately 0.021% of the sample.

Each donor gave one peripheral blood draw, averaging roughly 0.11 L, which was collected into heparinised tubes. Using a panel that included CD45RO, CCR7, CD25, CD127, CD95 and CD27, naive, central memory, regulatory and stem cell-like memory CD4+ T cells were sorted on a BD FACSAria II. Purity was above 98% for every sorted population. PBMCs were isolated right away by Lymphoprep density gradient centrifugation and were stained directly, without culture. So that batch effects would be minimized, each experiment stained and sorted samples in pairs, pairing one healthy donor with one patient. CDR3 length: 14 amino acids, cysteine to phenylalanine. Kept here is only the CDR3 DNA, which spans 42 bases and is read in frame from base 1. From a lookup of the germline V gene (reference sequence), CDR1 and CDR2 are SGHAT and FQDESV. V drops 4 bases and J drops 6 bases, leaving 12 bases in between. In regard to this clone: Its antigen is currently not known. Nothing much larger sits one base from this clone, and base qualities are not available.

Sequencing used naive CD4+ T cells from blood. Per the publication, the cell subset or site label means: true naive CD4+ T cells. The sequence derives from a man aged 18 to 30 with type 1 diabetes. This receptor chain uses TRBV11-1 and TRBJ2-2; the D gene cannot be named for sure. Here is the DNA: TGTGCCAGCAGCTGGGTGCACGGCGCCGGGGAGCTGTTTTTT. Translated, it reads CASSWVHGAGELFF.